A selection of T cell receptor beta chains follows, all from one sample in a study of radiation and T cells in renal cell carcinoma. Produced via immunoSEQ multiplex PCR; TCRdb's table is partial and in-frame only. The table includes just over 150,000 clones, over 80% detected once. This specimen consisted of blood, obtained from a patient whose treatment included radiotherapy and nephrectomy. The receptors stem from a woman in her forties or fifties with renal cell carcinoma. CDR3s leave out the opening cysteine and the closing phenylalanine or tryptophan. D genes are given only for firm matches. A row's size may be missing; if present it is once, few, many or a size class.

j_gene: TRBJ2-2; v_gene: TRBV19; d_gene: TRBD2; abundance: -; CDR3aa: ASRTPRGEGDTGELF
j_gene: TRBJ2-1; v_gene: TRBV6-1; d_gene: TRBD2; abundance: -; CDR3aa: ASSEALGLAVYNEQF
j_gene: TRBJ2-5; v_gene: TRBV7-9; d_gene: -; abundance: -; CDR3aa: ASSTSMETQY
j_gene: TRBJ1-6; v_gene: TRBV19; d_gene: -; abundance: -; CDR3aa: ASTEQGGSPLH
j_gene: TRBJ1-1; v_gene: TRBV5-4; d_gene: -; abundance: few; CDR3aa: ASSLSGGEAF
j_gene: TRBJ2-1; v_gene: TRBV9; d_gene: -; abundance: once; CDR3aa: ASSVEWQGTYFNEQF
j_gene: TRBJ2-3; v_gene: TRBV4-3; d_gene: -; abundance: few; CDR3aa: ASSQARGGVTDTQY
j_gene: TRBJ2-2; v_gene: TRBV7-7; d_gene: TRBD2; abundance: -; CDR3aa: ASSLASGGTGELF
j_gene: TRBJ1-1; v_gene: TRBV7-2; d_gene: -; abundance: few; CDR3aa: ASSLAGTEAF
j_gene: TRBJ1-5; v_gene: TRBV18; d_gene: -; abundance: few; CDR3aa: ASSLNKGNQPQH
j_gene: TRBJ2-4; v_gene: TRBV19; d_gene: TRBD1; abundance: -; CDR3aa: ASSPQGQGRTEY
j_gene: TRBJ1-2; v_gene: TRBV7-8; d_gene: -; abundance: -; CDR3aa: ASSLDRRANYGYT
j_gene: TRBJ2-1; v_gene: TRBV6-6; d_gene: -; abundance: -; CDR3aa: ASSYGTNEQF
j_gene: TRBJ2-7; v_gene: TRBV5-4; d_gene: TRBD2; abundance: -; CDR3aa: ASGAGDLYEQY
j_gene: TRBJ2-7; v_gene: TRBV19; d_gene: TRBD2; abundance: -; CDR3aa: ASSMRSGGSYEQY
j_gene: TRBJ1-2; v_gene: TRBV5-4; d_gene: TRBD1; abundance: once; CDR3aa: ASSPDRDEGYT
j_gene: TRBJ2-1; v_gene: TRBV4-2; d_gene: TRBD2; abundance: -; CDR3aa: ASSQVSSGSYNEQF
j_gene: TRBJ1-2; v_gene: TRBV15; d_gene: -; abundance: -; CDR3aa: ATSRDFAPDRANYGYT
j_gene: TRBJ2-3; v_gene: TRBV28; d_gene: -; abundance: -; CDR3aa: ASSFTDTQY
j_gene: TRBJ2-7; v_gene: TRBV6-1; d_gene: -; abundance: -; CDR3aa: ASRENLRILGEQY
j_gene: TRBJ1-1; v_gene: TRBV27; d_gene: -; abundance: -; CDR3aa: ASSLNRAGTEAF
j_gene: TRBJ1-1; v_gene: TRBV19; d_gene: -; abundance: -; CDR3aa: ATTRGMNTEAF
j_gene: TRBJ1-3; v_gene: TRBV7-6; d_gene: TRBD1; abundance: -; CDR3aa: ASSQGQGPENTIY
j_gene: TRBJ1-1; v_gene: TRBV19; d_gene: TRBD1; abundance: -; CDR3aa: ASSIRKGQGSGTEAF
j_gene: TRBJ2-1; v_gene: TRBV6-1; d_gene: TRBD1; abundance: few; CDR3aa: ASSSLPGQGYEQF
j_gene: TRBJ2-7; v_gene: TRBV5-5; d_gene: -; abundance: -; CDR3aa: ASSLVWDPYEQY
j_gene: TRBJ1-4; v_gene: TRBV30; d_gene: -; abundance: once; CDR3aa: AWSRNEKLF
j_gene: TRBJ1-3; v_gene: TRBV5-6; d_gene: -; abundance: -; CDR3aa: ASSWGAGNTIY
j_gene: TRBJ1-3; v_gene: TRBV2; d_gene: -; abundance: -; CDR3aa: ASSQQGAGNTIY
j_gene: TRBJ2-5; v_gene: TRBV2; d_gene: TRBD2; abundance: -; CDR3aa: ASSWDYQYQETQY
j_gene: TRBJ2-5; v_gene: TRBV10-3; d_gene: -; abundance: -; CDR3aa: AISASETQY
j_gene: TRBJ2-7; v_gene: TRBV12-5; d_gene: TRBD1; abundance: -; CDR3aa: ASARTGPVQEQY
j_gene: TRBJ2-5; v_gene: TRBV30; d_gene: -; abundance: -; CDR3aa: AWSVYTRLEATQY
j_gene: TRBJ2-5; v_gene: TRBV7-9; d_gene: -; abundance: -; CDR3aa: ASSGGGGATGETQY
j_gene: TRBJ1-2; v_gene: TRBV28; d_gene: TRBD1; abundance: -; CDR3aa: ASSLRQGAGGYT
j_gene: TRBJ2-5; v_gene: TRBV6-1; d_gene: TRBD2; abundance: -; CDR3aa: ASSLGLSVETQY
j_gene: TRBJ2-7; v_gene: TRBV18; d_gene: TRBD1; abundance: -; CDR3aa: ASSPGTGSPYEQY